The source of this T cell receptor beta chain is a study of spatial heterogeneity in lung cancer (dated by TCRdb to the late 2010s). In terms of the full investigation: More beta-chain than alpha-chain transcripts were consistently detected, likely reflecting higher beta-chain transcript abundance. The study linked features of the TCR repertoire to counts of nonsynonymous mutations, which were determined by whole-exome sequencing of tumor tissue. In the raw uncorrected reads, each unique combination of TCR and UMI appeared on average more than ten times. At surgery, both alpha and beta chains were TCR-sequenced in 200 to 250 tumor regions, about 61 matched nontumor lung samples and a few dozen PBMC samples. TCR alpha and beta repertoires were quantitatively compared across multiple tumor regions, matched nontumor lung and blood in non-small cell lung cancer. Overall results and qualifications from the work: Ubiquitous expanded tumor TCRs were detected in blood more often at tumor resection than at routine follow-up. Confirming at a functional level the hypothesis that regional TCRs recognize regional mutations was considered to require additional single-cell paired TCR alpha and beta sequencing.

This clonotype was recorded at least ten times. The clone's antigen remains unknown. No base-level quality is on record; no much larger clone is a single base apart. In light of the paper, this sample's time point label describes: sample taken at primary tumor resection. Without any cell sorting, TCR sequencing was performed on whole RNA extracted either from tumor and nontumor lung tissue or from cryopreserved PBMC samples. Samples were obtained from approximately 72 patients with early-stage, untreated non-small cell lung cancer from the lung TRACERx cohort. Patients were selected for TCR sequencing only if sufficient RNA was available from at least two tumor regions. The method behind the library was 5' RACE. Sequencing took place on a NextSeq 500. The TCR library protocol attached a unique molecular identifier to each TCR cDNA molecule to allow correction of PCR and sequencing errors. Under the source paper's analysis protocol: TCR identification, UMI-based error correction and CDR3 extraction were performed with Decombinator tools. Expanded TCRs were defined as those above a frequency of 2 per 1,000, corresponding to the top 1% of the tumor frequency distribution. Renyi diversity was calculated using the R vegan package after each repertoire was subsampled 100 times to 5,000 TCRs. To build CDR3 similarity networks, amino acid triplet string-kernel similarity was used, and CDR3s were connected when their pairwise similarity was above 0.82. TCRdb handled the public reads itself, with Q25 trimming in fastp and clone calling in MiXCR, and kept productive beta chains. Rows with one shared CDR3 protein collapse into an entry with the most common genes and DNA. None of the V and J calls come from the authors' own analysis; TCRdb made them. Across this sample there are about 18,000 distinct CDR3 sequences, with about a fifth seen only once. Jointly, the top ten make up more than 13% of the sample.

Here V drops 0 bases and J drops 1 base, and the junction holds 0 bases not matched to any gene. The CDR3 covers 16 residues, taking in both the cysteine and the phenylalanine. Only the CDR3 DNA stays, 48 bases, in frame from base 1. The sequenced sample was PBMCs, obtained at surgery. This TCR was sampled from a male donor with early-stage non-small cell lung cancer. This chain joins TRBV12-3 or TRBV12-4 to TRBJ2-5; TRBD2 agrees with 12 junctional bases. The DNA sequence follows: TGTGCCAGCAGTTTAGCGACTAGCGGGAGCCAAGAGACCCAGTACTTC. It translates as CASSLATSGSQETQYF.